The 2 T cell receptor beta chains listed next were all sequenced from one sample in a study of T cell responses to AZD1222 COVID-19 vaccine. Method: immunoSEQ multiplex PCR; TCRdb's copy keeps in-frame clones and lacks some. The table includes roughly 150,000 clones, roughly nine tenths detected once. The material was peripheral blood, obtained on day 0 of AZD1222 vaccination. The receptors derive from an adult in good health.

This clone was seen only once. The chain links TRBV7-9 to TRBJ1-1; the D is unclear. The CDR3 totals 13 residues. V was trimmed by 5 bases and J by 1 base, leaving 8 bases between them. Germline V gives CDR1 SEHNR, CDR2 FQNEAQ (reference sequence). The CDR3 sequence is CASSPLGNTEAFF. The CDR3 DNA is TGTGCCAGCAGCCCCCTCGGGAACACTGAAGCTTTCTTT.

This chain connects TRBV7-2 to TRBJ2-7; D is unclear. From germline, CDR1 is SGHTA and CDR2 FQGNSA. The ends were cut back, 1 base at V and 2 bases at J, with 9 bases in the middle. The CDR3 length is 14 residues. CDR3 amino acids: CASSLGEATYEQYF. The DNA for the CDR3 is TGTGCCAGCAGCTTAGGTGAGGCCACCTACGAGCAGTACTTC.